This T cell receptor beta chain was obtained from a study of lymphopenia after photon versus proton radiotherapy (dated by TCRdb to the late 2010s). Background on the whole study: The immunological effects of photon versus proton radiation therapy were compared in patients with gastrointestinal tumors who developed high-grade lymphopenia. The approximately 20 patients in the cohort had gastrointestinal tumors, were treated with either photon or proton therapy, and subsequently developed lymphopenia. The study aimed to characterize how the two radiation modalities differ in their impact on the immune system.

Library preparation was by the immunoSEQ multiplex PCR assay. T cell repertoires were profiled with deep sequencing of rearranged TCR beta loci together with multiparametric flow cytometry. Held by TCRdb, this immuneACCESS table contains in-frame sequences only and omits some clones. Under half of the omission traces to an unresolved V gene where checked; the cause of the rest is unknown. The sample table holds about 160,000 clones, of which around 85% were seen once. The ten top clones hold approximately 4.8% of the sample. The junction carries 8 bases between V and J, which are trimmed by 0 bases and 4 bases respectively. The CDR3 runs 14 residues from the cysteine to the phenylalanine. Only CDR3 DNA is held: 42 bases, read in frame from base 1. The germline V gene sets CDR1 to SGHRS and CDR2 to YFSETQ. This clone appeared a single time. The antigen it binds to is not known. Base-call qualities are not available, and no considerably larger clone is one nucleotide away. At the DNA level, this CDR3 is encoded by other sequences in the same sample as well.

Results the study describes overall, beyond this receptor: Among patients across the cohort who died, overall survival time showed an inverse correlation with a larger post-nadir drop in TCR diversity. Once the lymphocyte count had reached its nadir, the repertoires of photon-treated patients showed oligoclonal expansion, particularly of CD8+ Temra cells, and this expansion drove the decline in diversity. The survival association was assessed only in patients who died, and better survival with proton therapy was presented by the authors as a possibility rather than a demonstrated result. Proton-treated patients stayed relatively stable during treatment, while photon-treated patients lost naive T cells and TCR diversity and gained effector/memory populations.

Source: peripheral blood, taken from a patient treated with photon-based radiotherapy. The receptor's source is a man between 50 and 59 years old with gastric cancer. The rearrangement joined TRBV5-1 to TRBJ1-5; the D gene lacks a confident call. The sequenced DNA: TGCGCCAGCAGCTTGGGGGCCGGTAATCAGCCCCAGCATTTT. This yields the protein CASSLGAGNQPQHF.